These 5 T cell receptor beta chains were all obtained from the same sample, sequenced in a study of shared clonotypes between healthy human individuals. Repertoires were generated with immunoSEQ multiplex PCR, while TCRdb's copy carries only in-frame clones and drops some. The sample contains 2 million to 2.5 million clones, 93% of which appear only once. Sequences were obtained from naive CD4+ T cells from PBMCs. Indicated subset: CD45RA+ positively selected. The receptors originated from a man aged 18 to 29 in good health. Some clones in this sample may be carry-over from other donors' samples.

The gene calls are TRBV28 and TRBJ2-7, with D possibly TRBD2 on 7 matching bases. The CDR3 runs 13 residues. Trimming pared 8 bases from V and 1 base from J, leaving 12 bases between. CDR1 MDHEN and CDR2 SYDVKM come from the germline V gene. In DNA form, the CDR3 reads TGTGCCAGCCAGGGAGGGGGATCCTACGAGCAGTACTTC. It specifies CASQGGGSYEQYF.

The CDR3 DNA follows: TGTGCCAGCAATCTGTTCTCTGGGGCCAACGTCCTGACTTTC. It is translated as CASNLFSGANVLTF. The chain uses TRBV7-3 and TRBJ2-6; D unresolved. The germline V and J ends were trimmed by 7 bases and 0 bases, with 7 bases remaining between them. Germline V gene sequence: CDR1 SGHTA, CDR2 FQGTGA. This CDR3 is built from 14 residues.

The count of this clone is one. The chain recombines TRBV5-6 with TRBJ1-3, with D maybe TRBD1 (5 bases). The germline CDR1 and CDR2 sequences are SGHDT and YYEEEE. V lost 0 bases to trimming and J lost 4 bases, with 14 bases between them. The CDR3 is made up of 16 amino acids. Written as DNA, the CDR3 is TGTGCCAGCAGCTTGGGGGGCCTGTCGTTCGGAAACACCATATATTTT. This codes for CASSLGGLSFGNTIYF. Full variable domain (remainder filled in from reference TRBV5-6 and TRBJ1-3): DAGVTQSPTHLIKTRGQQVTLRCSPKSGHDTVSWYQQALGQGPQFIFQYYEEEERQRGNFPDRFSGHQFPNYSSELNVNALLLGDSALYLCASSLGGLSFGNTIYFGEGSWLTVV.

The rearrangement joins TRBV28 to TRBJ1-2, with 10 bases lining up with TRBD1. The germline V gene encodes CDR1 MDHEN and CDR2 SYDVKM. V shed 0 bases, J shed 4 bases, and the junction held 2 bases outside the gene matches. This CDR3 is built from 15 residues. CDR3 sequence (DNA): TGTGCCAGCAGTTTATGGGACAGGGGGTCCTATGGCTACACCTTC. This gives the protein CASSLWDRGSYGYTF.

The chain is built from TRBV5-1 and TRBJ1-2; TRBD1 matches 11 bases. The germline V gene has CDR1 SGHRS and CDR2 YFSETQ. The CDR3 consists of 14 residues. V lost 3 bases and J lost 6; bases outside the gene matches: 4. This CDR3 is CASSSAGQGDGYTF. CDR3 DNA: TGCGCCAGCAGCTCAGCGGGACAGGGGGATGGCTACACCTTC.